This T cell receptor (beta chain) emerged from a study of T cell changes during pregnancy in multiple sclerosis. Germline V gene sequence: CDR1 MGHRA, CDR2 YSYEKL. There are 15 residues in the CDR3. J was trimmed by 6 bases and V by 7 bases; bases with no gene match: 11. The method was immunoSEQ multiplex PCR; TCRdb's version includes in-frame clones alone and lacks a portion of them. In the table there are about 38,000 clones, about 92% of which are singletons. The sequence came from a female donor with multiple sclerosis, enrolled in a pregnancy study. The genes are TRBV4-1 and TRBJ1-1; TRBD1 matches 10 bases. The source was CD8+ T cells from peripheral blood mononuclear cells, collected in the third trimester of pregnancy. The CDR3 sequence: CASTQTFGQGAEAFF. The CDR3 coding sequence is TGCGCCAGCACCCAGACCTTCGGACAGGGGGCTGAAGCTTTCTTT.